The clone carrying this T cell receptor (beta chain) was recorded a few times. This sample is part of a study of T cell repertoires in cytomegalovirus infection. TCRdb itself ran the reads through MiXCR, one entry per CDR3 protein. This table has roughly 500,000 distinct CDR3 sequences, about 11% appearing once. Per germline, CDR1 KGHSH and CDR2 LQKENI. Trimming pared 2 bases from V and 0 bases from J, leaving 5 bases between. This CDR3 has 13 residues. V is TRBV18 and J is TRBJ2-7; no firm D call. The source of this sequence is a human donor in good health (CMV status not recorded). Some clones in this sample may be carry-over from other donors' samples. Sequenced material: PBMCs. Written as DNA, the CDR3 is TGTGCCAGCTCACCATCCGTCTCCTACGAGCAGTACTTC. Translation gives CASSPSVSYEQYF.